This TCR beta chain appears in the sequencing data of a study of PD-L1 blockade in urothelial cancer. Noted time point: peripheral blood 6 weeks after treatment start. Spiking of synthetic TCR analog templates was performed in each PCR. Produced via immunoSEQ multiplex PCR; TCRdb's table is partial and in-frame only. This table holds around 100,000 clones, around 93% found once. Germline assignment: CDR1 SGHTS and CDR2 YDEGEE. V lost 0 bases and J 15 bases, leaving 16 bases between the germline ends. This CDR3 comprises 13 residues. The rearrangement links TRBV5-8 to TRBJ2-4, with D possibly TRBD1 on 5 matching bases. The receptor's source is a man aged 55-75 years with urothelial cancer. Sequences were derived from PBMCs, sampled around atezolizumab (anti-PD-L1) treatment. The CDR3 spells CASSLARQLQRYF. In nucleotides, the CDR3 is TGTGCCAGCAGCTTGGCTAGACAGCTGCAGCGGTACTTC.